This T cell receptor (beta chain) was profiled in a study of T cell responses to AZD1222 COVID-19 vaccine. Points from the study as a whole: Among spike-specific TCRs, nearly half reportedly target unmutated variant regions. Clonal diversity may have been underestimated, and the donors were mostly white British, with more females than males.

V lost 4 bases to trimming and J lost 5 bases; unmatched junction nucleotides: 8. Germline CDR1 SGHRS, CDR2 YFSETQ. The CDR3 spans 14 residues. The method was immunoSEQ multiplex PCR; TCRdb's version includes in-frame clones alone and lacks a portion of them. The table includes about 170,000 clones, 80% to 90% detected once. As regards this clone: What it recognizes is unknown.

The TCR comes from an adult in good health. The input for sequencing was peripheral blood, taken on day 0 of AZD1222 vaccination. This chain uses TRBV5-1 with TRBJ2-7; 8 bases agree with TRBD1. This CDR3 is CASSPDRGDDEQYF. CDR3 nucleotides: TGCGCCAGCAGCCCTGACAGGGGAGACGACGAGCAGTACTTC. The complete variable domain, with remaining parts taken from reference TRBV5-1 and TRBJ2-7, reads KAGVTQTPRYLIKTRGQQVTLSCSPISGHRSVSWYQQTPGQGLQFLFEYFSETQRNKGNFPGRFSGRQFSNSRSEMNVSTLELGDSALYLCASSPDRGDDEQYFGPGTRLTVT.